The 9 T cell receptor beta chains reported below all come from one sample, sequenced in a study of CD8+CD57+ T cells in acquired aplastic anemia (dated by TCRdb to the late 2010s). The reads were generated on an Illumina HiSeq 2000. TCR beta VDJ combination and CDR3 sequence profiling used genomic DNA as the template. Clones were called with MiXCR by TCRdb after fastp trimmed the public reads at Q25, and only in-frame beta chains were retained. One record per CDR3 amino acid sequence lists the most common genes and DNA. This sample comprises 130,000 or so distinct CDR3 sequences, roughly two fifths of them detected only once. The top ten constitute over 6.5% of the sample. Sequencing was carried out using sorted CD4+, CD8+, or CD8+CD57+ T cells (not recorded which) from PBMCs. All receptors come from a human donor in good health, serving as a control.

Here the CDR3 reads CAIEMGNYEQYF. DNA for the CDR3: TGTGCCATAGAGATGGGGAATTACGAGCAGTACTTC. This chain connects TRBV7-2 to TRBJ2-7; no reliable D call. Germline assignment: CDR1 SGHTA and CDR2 FQGNSA. The CDR3 spans 12 residues. Trimming pared 10 bases from V and 4 bases from J, leaving 14 bases between.

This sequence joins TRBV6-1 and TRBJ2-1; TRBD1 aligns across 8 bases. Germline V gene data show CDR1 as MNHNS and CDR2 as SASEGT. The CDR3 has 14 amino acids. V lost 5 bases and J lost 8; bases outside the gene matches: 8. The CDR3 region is CASSHDRGRDEQFF. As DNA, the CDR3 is TGTGCCAGCAGTCATGACAGGGGTAGGGATGAGCAGTTCTTC.

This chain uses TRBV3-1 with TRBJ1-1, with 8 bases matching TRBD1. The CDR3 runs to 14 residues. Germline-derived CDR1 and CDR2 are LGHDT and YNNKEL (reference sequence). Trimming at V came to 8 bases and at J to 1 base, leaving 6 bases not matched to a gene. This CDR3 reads CASSVDRANTEAFF. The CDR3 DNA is TGTGCCAGCTCGGTGGACAGGGCGAACACTGAAGCTTTCTTT.

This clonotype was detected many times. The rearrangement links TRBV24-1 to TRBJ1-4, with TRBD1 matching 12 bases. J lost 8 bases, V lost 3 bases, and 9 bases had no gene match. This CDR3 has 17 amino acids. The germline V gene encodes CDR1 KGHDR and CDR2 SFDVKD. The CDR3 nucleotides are TGTGCCACCAGTGATCCCGGGACAGGGGGCGCCGGAGAAAAACTGTTTTTT. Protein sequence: CATSDPGTGGAGEKLFF.

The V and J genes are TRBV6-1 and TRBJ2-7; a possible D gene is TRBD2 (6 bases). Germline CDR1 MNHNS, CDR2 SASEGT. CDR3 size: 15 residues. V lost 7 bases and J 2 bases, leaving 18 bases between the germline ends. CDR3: CASTLGVGGTYEQYF. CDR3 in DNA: TGTGCCAGCACACTGGGGGTCGGGGGAACCTACGAGCAGTACTTC.

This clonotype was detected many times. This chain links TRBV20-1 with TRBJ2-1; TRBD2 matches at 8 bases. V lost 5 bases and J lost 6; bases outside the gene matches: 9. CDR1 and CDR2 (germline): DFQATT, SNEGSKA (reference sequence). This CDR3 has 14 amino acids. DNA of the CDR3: TGCAGTGCTCCCGGGACTAGGGTGAGCAATGAGCAGTTCTTC. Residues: CSAPGTRVSNEQFF.

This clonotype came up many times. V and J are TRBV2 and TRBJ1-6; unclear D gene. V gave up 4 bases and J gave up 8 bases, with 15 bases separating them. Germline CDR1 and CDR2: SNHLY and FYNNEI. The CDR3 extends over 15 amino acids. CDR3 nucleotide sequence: TGTGCCAGCAGTGTGGACGGAATTCCCGATTCACCCCTCCACTTT. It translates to CASSVDGIPDSPLHF.

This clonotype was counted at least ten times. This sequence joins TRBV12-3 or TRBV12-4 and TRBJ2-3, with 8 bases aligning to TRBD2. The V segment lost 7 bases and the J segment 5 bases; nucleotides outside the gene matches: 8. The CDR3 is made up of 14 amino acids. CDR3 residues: CASIRAGARDTQYF. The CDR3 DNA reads TGTGCCAGCATCCGAGCGGGAGCAAGAGATACGCAGTATTTT.

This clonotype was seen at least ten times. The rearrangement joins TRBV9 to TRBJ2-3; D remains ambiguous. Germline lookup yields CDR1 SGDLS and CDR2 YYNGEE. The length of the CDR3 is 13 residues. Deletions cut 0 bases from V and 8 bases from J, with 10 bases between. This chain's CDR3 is CASSVGTTGTQYF. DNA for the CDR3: TGTGCCAGCAGCGTAGGGACGACCGGTACGCAGTATTTT.